This T cell receptor beta chain was identified in a study of shared clonotypes between healthy human individuals. Germline V gene sequence: CDR1 SGHVS, CDR2 FQNEAQ. With V trimmed by 5 bases and J by 8 bases, 13 bases remained unmatched. The length of the CDR3 is 16 residues. Repertoires were generated with immunoSEQ multiplex PCR, while TCRdb's copy carries only in-frame clones and drops some. The sample records approximately 2,300,000 clones, about nine tenths being singletons. The chain recombines TRBV7-8 with TRBJ2-1, with 9 bases fitting TRBD2. The source material was naive CD4+ T cells from PBMCs. Subset here: CD45RA+ positively selected. The receptor comes from a man aged 18 to 29 in good health. Some clones in this sample may be carry-over from other donors' samples. The CDR3 loop reads CASSRPPGLAGDEQFF. CDR3 bases: TGTGCCAGCAGCCGACCCCCGGGACTAGCTGGGGATGAGCAGTTCTTC.